The present T cell receptor (beta chain) was sequenced within a study of early T cells in non-severe SARS-CoV-2 infection. Background on the study: The sequenced material was bulk RNA from unsorted whole blood, and its chains were unpaired.

Individual cDNA molecules received unique molecular identifiers. TCRdb re-called the 5' RACE reads through MiXCR, storing one row per CDR3 protein. The table records fewer than 100,000 distinct CDR3 sequences, approximately 12% of them present only once. The CDR3 spans 12 residues. V lost 2 bases and J 8 bases, leaving 9 bases between the germline ends. CDR1 is MNHEY and CDR2 is SVGAGI in the germline V gene. The clonotype was recovered from an adult who was a healthcare worker with PCR-confirmed SARS-CoV-2 infection or an uninfected control (not recorded which). Sequencing input: whole blood. The chain is built from TRBV6-5 and TRBJ1-1, with TRBD1 as a possible D gene (5 bases). This CDR3 reads CASSYPQGEAFF. The DNA for the CDR3 is TGTGCCAGCAGTTACCCTCAGGGCGAAGCTTTCTTT.